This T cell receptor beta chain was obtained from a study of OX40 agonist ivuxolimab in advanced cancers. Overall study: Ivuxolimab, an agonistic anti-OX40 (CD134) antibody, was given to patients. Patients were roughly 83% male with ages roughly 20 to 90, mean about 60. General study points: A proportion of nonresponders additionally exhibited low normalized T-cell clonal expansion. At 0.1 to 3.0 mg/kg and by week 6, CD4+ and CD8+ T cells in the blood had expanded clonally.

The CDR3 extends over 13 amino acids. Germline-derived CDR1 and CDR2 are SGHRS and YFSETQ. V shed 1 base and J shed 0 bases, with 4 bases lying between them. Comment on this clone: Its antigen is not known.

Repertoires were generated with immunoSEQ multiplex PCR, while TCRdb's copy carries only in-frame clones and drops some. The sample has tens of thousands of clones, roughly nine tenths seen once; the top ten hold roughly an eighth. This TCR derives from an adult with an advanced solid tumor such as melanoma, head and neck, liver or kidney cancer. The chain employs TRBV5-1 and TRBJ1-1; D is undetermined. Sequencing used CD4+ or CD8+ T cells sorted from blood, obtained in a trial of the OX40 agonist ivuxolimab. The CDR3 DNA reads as TGCGCCAGCAGCTTGTCAGTGAACACTGAAGCTTTCTTT. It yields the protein CASSLSVNTEAFF.